A single sample is the source of the 20 T cell receptor beta chains below, sequenced in a study of PD-1 blockade in classical Hodgkin lymphoma. The repertoire was sequenced with immunoSEQ multiplex PCR; TCRdb's copy has only in-frame clones and lacks some. Among tens of thousands of clones, around four fifths were seen once, and the ten largest hold 20% to 25%. There was relapse after autologous stem cell transplantation in every patient, and there was variation in brentuximab vedotin exposure. Sequenced here: peripheral blood mononuclear cells (PBMCs), sampled before the second cycle of nivolumab. The receptors originated from a human donor with classical Hodgkin lymphoma.

The gene calls are TRBV19 and TRBJ2-2, with D maybe TRBD2 (5 bases). The germline V and J ends were trimmed by 9 bases and 0 bases, with 14 bases remaining between them. CDR1 is LNHDA, CDR2 SQIVND, per germline (reference sequence). There are 15 residues in the CDR3. The CDR3 coding sequence is TGTGCCAGCTCCGCGCGGGCCTCGAACACCGGGGAGCTGTTTTTT. Amino acids: CASSARASNTGELFF.

This clone is classed as medium-sized. The chain joins TRBV27 to TRBJ2-7; D uncertain. The CDR3 spans 12 residues. The ends were cut back, 5 bases at V and 5 bases at J, with 10 bases in the middle. CDR1 is MNHEY and CDR2 is SMNVEV in the germline V gene (reference sequence). The chain's CDR3 is CASSQAENEQYV. In nucleotides, the CDR3 is TGTGCCAGCAGTCAAGCCGAGAACGAGCAGTACGTC.

The chain is built from TRBV2 and TRBJ1-2; D is ambiguous. CDR1 is SNHLY, CDR2 FYNNEI, per germline. Trimming took 2 bases from V and 4 from J, leaving 11 bases between them. CDR3 size: 14 residues. CDR3 coding DNA: TGTGCCAGCAGTGAATCGGGCCCAGGCTATGGCTACACCTTC. Protein product: CASSESGPGYGYTF.

This sequence joins TRBV7-2 and TRBJ1-1, with no clear D. Germline V lookup: CDR1 SGHTA, CDR2 FQGNSA. The germline V and J ends were trimmed by 5 bases and 4 bases, with 14 bases remaining between them. This CDR3 comprises 14 residues. The CDR3 coding sequence is TGTGCCAGCAGCCCTACCTTGACGGGCACTGAAGCTTTCTTT. Encoded protein: CASSPTLTGTEAFF.

The chain carries TRBV11-3 and TRBJ1-1; the D is unclear. V lost 0 bases, J lost 4 bases, and 6 bases lay in between. The germline CDR1 and CDR2 sequences are SGHNT and YENEEA. CDR3 length equals 13 residues. The CDR3 nucleotides read TGTGCCAGCAGCTTAGAGGGTAGCACTGAAGCTTTCTTT. It encodes CASSLEGSTEAFF.

This clone was counted a few times. The J gene is TRBJ1-1, the V gene TRBV5-4, with D maybe TRBD1 (5 bases). CDR3 length equals 14 residues. Germline values: CDR1 SGHNT, CDR2 YYREEE (reference sequence). The V and J ends lost 5 bases and 1 base respectively, with 12 bases between them. The CDR3 region is CASSLGGANTEAFF. In DNA, the CDR3 is TGTGCCAGCAGTTTAGGAGGGGCGAACACTGAAGCTTTCTTT.

V gene TRBV6-5 combines with J gene TRBJ2-5, with D perhaps TRBD1 (5 bases). The CDR3 spans 14 residues. Germline-derived CDR1 and CDR2 are MNHEY and SVGAGI. Trimming left V 5 bases short and J 5 bases short, with 15 bases between. The DNA for the CDR3 is TGTGCCAGCAGTCGGGTAGGGGCTTGGGAGACCCAGTACTTC. Protein product: CASSRVGAWETQYF.

The CDR3 spells CASSVGPTGGELFF. The CDR3 DNA reads as TGTGCCAGCAGCGTAGGTCCTACCGGGGGGGAGCTGTTTTTT. V gene TRBV9 combines with J gene TRBJ2-2; D is uncertain. CDR1 SGDLS and CDR2 YYNGEE come from the germline V gene. The V gene lost 0 bases and the J gene lost 8 bases, with 11 bases spanning the gap. This CDR3 contains 14 residues.

Note on this clone: The germline gene is not matched at one end of the junction; a read error may be the cause. V usage is TRBV9 and J usage is TRBJ2-1; TRBD1 matches 7 bases. Germline assignment: CDR1 SGDLS and CDR2 YYNGEE. The CDR3 consists of 16 residues. The CDR3 region is CASSLAGTVSDNEQFF. The DNA of the CDR3 is TGTGCCAGCAGCCTCGCCGGGACAGTCTCCGACAATGAGCAGTTCTTC.

This clone was detected only once. CDR3 loop: CATLREGLGEQFF. The CDR3, as DNA: TGTGCCACCCTGCGGGAGGGCCTCGGTGAGCAGTTCTTC. The gene calls are TRBV10-3 and TRBJ2-1; 9 positions agree with TRBD2. V gave up 10 bases and J gave up 9 bases; unmatched junction bases: 10. CDR1 and CDR2 from the germline V gene are ENHRY and SYGVKD. This CDR3 region has 13 residues.

Here the CDR3 reads CASSYLTGGDEAFF. The CDR3 coding sequence is TGTGCCAGCAGTTACCTGACAGGGGGGGATGAAGCTTTCTTT. The chain couples TRBV6-5 to TRBJ1-1; 9 bases match TRBD1. With 2 bases clipped from V and 7 bases from J, the junction kept 5 bases outside the gene matches. The CDR3 has 14 residues. CDR1 and CDR2 (germline): MNHEY, SVGAGI.

CDR3 in amino acids: CASKTGRGNQPQHF. CDR3 in DNA: TGTGCCAGCAAAACGGGCCGGGGCAATCAGCCCCAGCATTTT. The V call is TRBV6-1, the J call TRBJ1-5; D gene ambiguous. This CDR3 has 14 residues. V was shortened by 7 bases and J by 2 bases, with 12 bases between the two germline ends. Germline CDR1 MNHNS, CDR2 SASEGT.

The rearrangement joins TRBV6-1 to TRBJ1-1, with D possibly TRBD1 on 5 matching bases. CDR1 MNHNS and CDR2 SASEGT come from the germline V gene. V lost 5 bases and J lost 9, with 16 bases in between. The length of the CDR3 is 13 residues. This chain's CDR3 is CASSPSGGYQAFF. As DNA, the CDR3 is TGTGCCAGCAGTCCGTCGGGGGGTTATCAAGCTTTCTTT.

The gene calls are TRBV6-5 and TRBJ2-7; the match to TRBD2 covers 12 bases. Germline values: CDR1 MNHEY, CDR2 SVGAGI. With V trimmed by 2 bases and J by 4 bases, 0 bases remained unmatched. The CDR3 extends over 14 amino acids. The CDR3 coding sequence is TGTGCCAGCAGTTACGGGACTAGCGGGTACGAGCAGTACTTC. Encoded protein: CASSYGTSGYEQYF.

The chain's CDR3 is CASSVREPPPQHF. In DNA form, the CDR3 reads TGTGCCAGCAGTGTCAGGGAACCTCCGCCCCAGCATTTT. The chain links TRBV6-1 to TRBJ1-5, with D possibly being TRBD1 (5 bases). The CDR3 loop spans 13 amino acids. V was trimmed by 4 bases and J by 9 bases, leaving 13 bases between them. CDR1 is MNHNS, CDR2 SASEGT, per germline.

The genes are TRBV9 and TRBJ2-5; 7 bases agree with TRBD2. This CDR3 has 15 amino acids. J lost 3 bases, V lost 0 bases, and 5 bases had no gene match. CDR1 and CDR2 from the germline V gene are SGDLS and YYNGEE. CDR3 nucleotide sequence: TGTGCCAGCAGCGTAGAGTGGGGGGGAGAAGAGACCCAGTACTTC. Its protein product is CASSVEWGGEETQYF.

The CDR3 reads CAARGERGYNEQFF. The CDR3 region has the DNA TGTGCCGCCAGGGGGGAGCGGGGGTACAATGAGCAGTTCTTC. The chain employs TRBV6-6 and TRBJ2-1; weak D call: TRBD2 (8 bases). With 11 bases removed from V and 4 bases from J, the gap between germline ends came to 18 bases. This CDR3 is built from 14 residues. Germline values: CDR1 MNHNY, CDR2 SVGAGI (reference sequence).

The genes are TRBV5-8 and TRBJ1-1; possible D gene TRBD1, 5 bases. V lost 7 bases and J 0 bases, leaving 19 bases between the germline ends. Germline CDR1 SGHTS, CDR2 YDEGEE. This CDR3 is 16 amino acids long. CDR3 DNA sequence: TGTGCCAGCCCCTCACGCCTCAGGGCACTGAACACTGAAGCTTTCTTT. Translated, it gives CASPSRLRALNTEAFF.

By sample share, this clone is medium-sized. The chain combines TRBV19 with TRBJ2-7; possibly TRBD1 for D (5 bases). The CDR3 is 15 amino acids. V dropped 3 bases and J dropped 2 bases, with 14 bases sitting between them. Germline lookup yields CDR1 LNHDA and CDR2 SQIVND (reference sequence). The DNA for the CDR3 is TGTGCCAGTAGTATTGGTTTTGGCAGGGCCTACGAGCAGTACGTC. This codes for CASSIGFGRAYEQYV.

This chain links TRBV5-1 with TRBJ1-1; possible D gene TRBD1, 6 bases. The CDR3 is 16 residues long. In germline, CDR1 is SGHRS, CDR2 YFSETQ. Trimming took 2 bases from V and 0 from J, leaving 14 bases between them. The CDR3: CASSFGQTIMNTEAFF. DNA for the CDR3: TGCGCCAGCAGCTTTGGACAGACTATCATGAACACTGAAGCTTTCTTT.